The 2 T cell receptor beta chains below come from one sample, sequenced in a study of cytomegalovirus exposure and HLA in healthy donors. Generated by immunoSEQ multiplex PCR, the TCRdb table keeps only in-frame clones and is missing some. The data show over 100,000 clones, 85% to 90% seen once. What was sequenced was PBMCs. The receptors here all came from a woman aged 18-30 years in good health and CMV-seronegative.

The chain recombines TRBV5-1 with TRBJ1-4, with TRBD1 matching 7 bases. Trimming took 5 bases from V and 0 from J; bases not matched to a gene: 7. This CDR3 spans 16 amino acids. Per germline, CDR1 SGHRS and CDR2 YFSETQ. CDR3 protein: CASRRDRDATNEKLFF. DNA for the CDR3: TGCGCCAGCAGAAGGGACAGAGATGCAACTAATGAAAAACTGTTTTTT.

V and J are TRBV13 and TRBJ2-2; TRBD2 agrees at 7 bases. CDR3 length: 15 residues. V dropped 5 bases and J dropped 5; count of bases not matched to a gene: 8. Germline V CDR1 and CDR2: PRHDT, FYEKMQ (reference sequence). The CDR3 DNA sequence: TGTGCCAGCAGCGGAGAGCGGGGTTTGACCGGGGAGCTGTTTTTT. Its protein is CASSGERGLTGELFF.